This T cell receptor (beta chain) stems from a study of T cell responses to AZD1222 COVID-19 vaccine. Study observations and caveats: Per reports, nearly half of all spike-specific TCRs target regions that are unmutated in variants. Regions 160-218 and 743-854 held dominance among vaccine-associated CD4 TCRs, which spanned spike. A mostly white British donor set with more females was recruited, and clonal diversity was possibly underestimated.

Of note for this clone: No antigen is known for it.

The ends were cut back, 6 bases at V and 5 bases at J, with 10 bases in the middle. This CDR3 spans 12 amino acids. From germline, CDR1 is MNHEY and CDR2 SVGAGI. Here immunoSEQ multiplex PCR was the method, and the copy in TCRdb shows in-frame clones only, minus some. Of around 150,000 clones in the sample, 94% were seen once. The material was peripheral blood, obtained on day 0 of AZD1222 vaccination. The chain combines TRBV6-5 with TRBJ2-5, with D possibly TRBD2 on 5 matching bases. This TCR was sampled from an adult in good health. CDR3 DNA: TGTGCCAGCAGGAGGGCCCCGGAGACCCAGTACTTC. It is translated as CASRRAPETQYF.